These 11 T cell receptor beta chains came from one sample sequenced in a study of shared clonotypes between healthy human individuals. The data were produced by immunoSEQ multiplex PCR, yet TCRdb's version contains in-frame clones alone and is incomplete. The sample records 1 million to 1.3 million clones, 75% to 85% being singletons. Sequenced sample: memory CD4+ T cells from PBMCs. Stated subset: CD45RA-negative fraction. The source is a man aged 18-30 years in good health. Some clones in this sample may be carry-over from other donors' samples.

This clone was counted once. The gene calls are TRBV5-6 and TRBJ1-2, with 7 bases matching TRBD1. V lost 1 base, J lost 1 base, and 1 base stayed unmatched. The germline V gene encodes CDR1 SGHDT and CDR2 YYEEEE. The CDR3 contains 14 residues. As DNA, the CDR3 is TGTGCCAGCAGCTTGACAGGGGTTAACTATGGCTACACCTTC. This sequence encodes CASSLTGVNYGYTF.

DNA of the CDR3: TGTGCCATCAGTGAAGTGAATCAGCCCCAGCATTTT. It specifies CAISEVNQPQHF. The chain couples TRBV10-3 to TRBJ1-5; D not certain. Trimming pared 3 bases from V and 4 bases from J, leaving 4 bases between. The germline gives CDR1 ENHRY, CDR2 SYGVKD. CDR3 size: 12 residues.

This clone was detected only a few times. This chain uses TRBV6-6 with TRBJ2-3; D is ambiguous. Deletions cut 4 bases from V and 1 base from J, with 12 bases between. Germline CDR1 and CDR2: MNHNY and SVGAGI (reference sequence). The CDR3 is made up of 15 amino acids. Here the CDR3 reads CASSSLHRGTDTQYF. DNA for the CDR3: TGTGCCAGCAGTTCTTTACATCGGGGCACAGATACGCAGTATTTT.

This chain connects TRBV7-9 to TRBJ2-1; D may be TRBD2 (6 bases). V gave up 8 bases and J gave up 8 bases, with 13 bases separating them. The V gene's germline CDR1 is SEHNR and CDR2 FQNEAQ (reference sequence). CDR3 length: 12 amino acids. The CDR3 DNA follows: TGTGCCAGCGCCCGGGAGTTCGATGAGCAGTTCTTC. Translation: CASAREFDEQFF.

The table lists this clone with a few counts. The CDR3, as DNA: TGTGCCAGCAGGGAACAGGGGGCGACTGGAAACACCATATATTTT. As protein: CASREQGATGNTIYF. The chain recombines TRBV28 with TRBJ1-3; 9 bases match TRBD1. The CDR3 covers 15 residues. Trimming at V came to 6 bases and at J to 2 bases, leaving 5 bases not matched to a gene. Per the germline V gene, CDR1 is MDHEN and CDR2 is SYDVKM.

This rearrangement joins TRBV5-1 to TRBJ2-2; D unresolved. The CDR3 runs 15 residues. V was clipped by 2 bases and J by 4 bases, with 12 bases between them. Germline CDR1 SGHRS, CDR2 YFSETQ. The CDR3 reads CASSLISLGTGELFF. As DNA, the CDR3 is TGCGCCAGCAGCTTAATATCGCTTGGCACCGGGGAGCTGTTTTTT.

The chain carries TRBV4-1 and TRBJ2-7; D ambiguous. V dropped 0 bases and J dropped 3 bases, with 15 bases sitting between them. CDR1 and CDR2 from the germline V gene are MGHRA and YSYEKL. The CDR3 extends over 16 amino acids. The CDR3 DNA sequence: TGCGCCAGCAGCCAAGAACCCCGGGCCTCATACTACGAGCAGTACTTC. Protein: CASSQEPRASYYEQYF.

The chain combines TRBV18 with TRBJ1-1; the D is unclear. Trimming took 3 bases from V and 3 from J, leaving 14 bases between them. The CDR3 is 15 residues long. Germline loops: CDR1 KGHSH, CDR2 LQKENI. For the CDR3, the DNA is TGTGCCAGCTCACCCCCCGGGTGGGCGGACACTGAAGCTTTCTTT. Its translation is CASSPPGWADTEAFF.

The V call is TRBV28, the J call TRBJ1-1, with 7 nucleotides matching TRBD1. Germline trimming cut 3 bases from V and 5 bases from J; bases unmatched to any gene: 12. Germline V gene lookup returns CDR1 MDHEN and CDR2 SYDVKM. The CDR3 extends over 16 amino acids. CDR3 in amino acids: CASSFYKVQGGTEAFF. In DNA form, the CDR3 reads TGTGCCAGCAGTTTCTACAAGGTCCAGGGGGGTACTGAAGCTTTCTTT.

The rearrangement links TRBV10-3 to TRBJ1-5; TRBD1 matches at 10 bases. Germline CDR1 is ENHRY and CDR2 is SYGVKD. The CDR3 consists of 15 residues. V lost 6 bases and J lost 4; bases outside the gene matches: 6. The CDR3: CAIRPGTGDNQPQHF. As DNA, the CDR3 is TGTGCCATCAGGCCCGGGACAGGGGATAATCAGCCCCAGCATTTT.

The CDR3 DNA is TGTGCCAGCAGTTTACCCTGGAGGAACACTGAAGCTTTCTTT. Translated: CASSLPWRNTEAFF. The chain joins TRBV28 to TRBJ1-1; no firm D call. Germline V gene data show CDR1 as MDHEN and CDR2 as SYDVKM. Trimming cost V 2 bases and J 1 base, with 8 bases left between them. This CDR3 region has 14 residues.